The present TCR beta chain was sequenced within a study of patients and donors after allogeneic stem cell transplantation. This clonotype has more than one count but fewer than ten. There are 12 residues in the CDR3. Germline CDR1 and CDR2: LNHDA and SQIVND (reference sequence). Trimming pared 1 base from V and 9 bases from J, leaving 7 bases between. One entry per CDR3 protein, called by TCRdb with MiXCR from the RT-PCR reads. The sample consists of hundreds of thousands of distinct CDR3 sequences, around 16% of them appearing once. The source is a human donor who was either an allogeneic HSCT recipient or a stem cell or donor lymphocyte infusion donor (not recorded which). It is not recorded whose cells these are; they may come from a transplant donor. V is TRBV19 and J is TRBJ2-1, with D tentatively TRBD1 (5 bases). Sequencing was performed on blood, either unsorted or a sorted T cell fraction (not recorded which). CDR3 protein: CASSIGGIEQFF. In DNA form, the CDR3 reads TGTGCCAGTAGTATAGGGGGCATTGAGCAGTTCTTC.